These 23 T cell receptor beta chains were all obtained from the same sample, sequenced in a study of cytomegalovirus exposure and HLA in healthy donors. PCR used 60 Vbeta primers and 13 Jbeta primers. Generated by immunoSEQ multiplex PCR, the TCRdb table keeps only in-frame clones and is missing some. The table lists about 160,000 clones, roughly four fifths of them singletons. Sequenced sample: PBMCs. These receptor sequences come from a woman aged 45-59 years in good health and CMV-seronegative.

The CDR3 DNA sequence: TGTGCCACCTTGTGGAGTTCAACCCGAGGCTACACCTTC. Its translation: CATLWSSTRGYTF. This chain connects TRBV7-9 to TRBJ1-2; no clear D gene. Germline V lookup: CDR1 SEHNR, CDR2 FQNEAQ (reference sequence). This CDR3 has 13 residues. Deletions cut 10 bases from V and 8 bases from J, with 20 bases between.

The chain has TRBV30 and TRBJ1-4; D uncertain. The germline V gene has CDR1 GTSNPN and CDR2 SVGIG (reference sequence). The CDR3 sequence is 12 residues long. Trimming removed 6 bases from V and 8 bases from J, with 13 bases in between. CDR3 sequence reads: CACADRKEKLFF. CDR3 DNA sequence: TGTGCCTGCGCGGATCGCAAGGAAAAACTGTTTTTT.

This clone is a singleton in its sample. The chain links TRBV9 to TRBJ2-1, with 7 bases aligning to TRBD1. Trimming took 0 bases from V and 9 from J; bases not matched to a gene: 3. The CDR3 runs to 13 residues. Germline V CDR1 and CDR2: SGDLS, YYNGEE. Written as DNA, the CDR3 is TGTGCCAGCAGCGTAGAGGGGGCCGGTGAGCAGTTCTTC. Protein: CASSVEGAGEQFF.

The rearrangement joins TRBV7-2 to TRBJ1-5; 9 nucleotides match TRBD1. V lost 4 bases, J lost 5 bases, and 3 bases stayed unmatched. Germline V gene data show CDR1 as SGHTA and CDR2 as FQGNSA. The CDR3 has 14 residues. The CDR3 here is CASSSRTGDQPQHF. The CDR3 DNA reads TGTGCCAGCAGCTCAAGGACAGGGGATCAGCCCCAGCATTTT.

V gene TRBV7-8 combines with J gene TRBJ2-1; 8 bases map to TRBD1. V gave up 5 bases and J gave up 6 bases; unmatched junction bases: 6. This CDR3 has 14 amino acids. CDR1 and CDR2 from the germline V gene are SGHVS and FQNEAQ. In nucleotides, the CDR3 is TGTGCCAGCAGCCATGGGACAGGAGGCAATGAGCAGTTCTTC. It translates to CASSHGTGGNEQFF.

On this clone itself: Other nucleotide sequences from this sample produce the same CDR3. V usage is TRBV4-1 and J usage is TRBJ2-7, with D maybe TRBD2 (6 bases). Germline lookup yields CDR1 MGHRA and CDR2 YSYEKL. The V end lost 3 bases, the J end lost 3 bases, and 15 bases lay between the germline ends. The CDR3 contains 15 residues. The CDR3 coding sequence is TGCGCCAGCAGCCACCCGGGACTTAGCTTCTACGAGCAGTACTTC. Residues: CASSHPGLSFYEQYF.

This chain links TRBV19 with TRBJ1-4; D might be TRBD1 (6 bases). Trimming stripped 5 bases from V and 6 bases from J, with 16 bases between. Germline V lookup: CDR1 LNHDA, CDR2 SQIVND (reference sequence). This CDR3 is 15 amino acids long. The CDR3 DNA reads TGTGCCAGTAGTGGGATAGCAGGGGTGGATGAAAAACTGTTTTTT. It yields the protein CASSGIAGVDEKLFF.

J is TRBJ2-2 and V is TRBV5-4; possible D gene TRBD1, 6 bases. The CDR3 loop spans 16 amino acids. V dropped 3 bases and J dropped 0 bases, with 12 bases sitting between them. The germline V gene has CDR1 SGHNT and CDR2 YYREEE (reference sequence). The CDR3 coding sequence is TGTGCCAGCAGCTCGAAGACAGGACCGAACACCGGGGAGCTGTTTTTT. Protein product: CASSSKTGPNTGELFF.

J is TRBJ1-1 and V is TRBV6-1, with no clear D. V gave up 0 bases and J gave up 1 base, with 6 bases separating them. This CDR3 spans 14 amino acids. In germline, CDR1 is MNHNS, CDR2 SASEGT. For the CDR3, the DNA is TGTGCCAGCAGTGAAGCGCGGGCGAACACTGAAGCTTTCTTT. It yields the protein CASSEARANTEAFF.

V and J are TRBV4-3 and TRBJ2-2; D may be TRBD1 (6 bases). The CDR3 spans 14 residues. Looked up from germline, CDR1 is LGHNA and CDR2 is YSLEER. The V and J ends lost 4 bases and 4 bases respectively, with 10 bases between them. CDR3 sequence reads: CASSPQGTTGELFF. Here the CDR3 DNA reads TGCGCCAGCAGCCCCCAGGGGACCACCGGGGAGCTGTTTTTT.

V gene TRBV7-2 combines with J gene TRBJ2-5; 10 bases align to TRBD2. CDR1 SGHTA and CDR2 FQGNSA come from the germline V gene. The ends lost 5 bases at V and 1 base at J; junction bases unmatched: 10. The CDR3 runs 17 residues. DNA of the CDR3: TGTGCCAGCAGCCCCCCGGGACTAGCGAAACTCCAAGAGACCCAGTACTTC. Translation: CASSPPGLAKLQETQYF.

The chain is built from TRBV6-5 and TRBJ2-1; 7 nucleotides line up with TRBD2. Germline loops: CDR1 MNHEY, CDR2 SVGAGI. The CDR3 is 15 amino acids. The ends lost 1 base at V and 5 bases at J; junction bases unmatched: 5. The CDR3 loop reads CASSYWGGLNNEQFF. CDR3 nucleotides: TGTGCCAGCAGTTACTGGGGGGGTTTGAACAATGAGCAGTTCTTC.

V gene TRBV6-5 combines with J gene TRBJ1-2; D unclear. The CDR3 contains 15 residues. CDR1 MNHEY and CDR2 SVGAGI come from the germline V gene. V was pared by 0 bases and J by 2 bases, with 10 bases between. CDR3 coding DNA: TGTGCCAGCAGTTACTCAGAACATAGCAACTATGGCTACACCTTC. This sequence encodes CASSYSEHSNYGYTF.

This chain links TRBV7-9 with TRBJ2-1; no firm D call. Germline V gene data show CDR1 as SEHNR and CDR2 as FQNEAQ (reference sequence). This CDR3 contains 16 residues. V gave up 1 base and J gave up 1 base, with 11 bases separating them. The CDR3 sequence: CASSLGGYSSYNEQFF. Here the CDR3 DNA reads TGTGCCAGCAGCTTAGGAGGTTATAGTTCCTACAATGAGCAGTTCTTC.

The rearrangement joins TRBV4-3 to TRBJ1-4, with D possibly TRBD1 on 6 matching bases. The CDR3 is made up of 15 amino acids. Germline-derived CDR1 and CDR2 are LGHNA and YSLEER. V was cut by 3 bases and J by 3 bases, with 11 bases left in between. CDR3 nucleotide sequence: TGCGCCAGCAGCCAGGCGACAGGTCCTAATGAAAAACTGTTTTTT. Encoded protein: CASSQATGPNEKLFF.

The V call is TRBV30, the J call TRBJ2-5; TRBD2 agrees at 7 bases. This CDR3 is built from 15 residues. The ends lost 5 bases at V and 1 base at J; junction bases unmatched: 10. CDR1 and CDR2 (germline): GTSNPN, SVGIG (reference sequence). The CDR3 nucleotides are TGTGCCTGGGGAACCGGCGGGGGACTCCAAGAGACCCAGTACTTC. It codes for CAWGTGGGLQETQYF. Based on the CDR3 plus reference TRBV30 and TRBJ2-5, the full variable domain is SQTIHQWPATLVQPVGSPLSLECTVEGTSNPNLYWYRQAAGRGLQLLFYSVGIGQISSEVPQNLSASRPQDRQFILSSKKLLLSDSGFYLCAWGTGGGLQETQYFGPGTRLLVL.

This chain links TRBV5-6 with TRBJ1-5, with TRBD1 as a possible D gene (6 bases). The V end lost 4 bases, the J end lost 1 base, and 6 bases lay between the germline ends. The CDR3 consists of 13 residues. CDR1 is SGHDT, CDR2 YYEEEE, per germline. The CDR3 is CASSTGSNQPQHF. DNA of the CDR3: TGTGCCAGCAGCACAGGGAGCAATCAGCCCCAGCATTTT.

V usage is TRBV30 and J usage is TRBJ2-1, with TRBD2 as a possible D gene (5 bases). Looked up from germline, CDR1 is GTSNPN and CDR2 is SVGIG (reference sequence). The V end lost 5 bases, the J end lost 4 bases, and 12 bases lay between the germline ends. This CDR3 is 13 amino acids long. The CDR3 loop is CAWVGGSYNEQFF. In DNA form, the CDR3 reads TGTGCCTGGGTAGGAGGATCGTACAATGAGCAGTTCTTC.

The CDR3 DNA is TGTGCCATCAGTGAGTCGTTGGCTAGCGGAGAGGAAGAAGCAGATACGCAGTATTTT. As protein: CAISESLASGEEEADTQYF. This chain joins TRBV10-3 and TRBJ2-3; the match to TRBD2 covers 7 bases. This CDR3 has 19 residues. J lost 4 bases, V lost 0 bases, and 16 bases had no gene match. Germline V gene data show CDR1 as ENHRY and CDR2 as SYGVKD.

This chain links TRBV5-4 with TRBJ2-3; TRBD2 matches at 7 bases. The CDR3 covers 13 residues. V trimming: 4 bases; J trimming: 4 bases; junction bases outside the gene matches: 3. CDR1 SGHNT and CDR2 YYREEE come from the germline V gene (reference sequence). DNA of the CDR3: TGTGCCAGCAGCCCCGCGGGAGCAGATACGCAGTATTTT. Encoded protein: CASSPAGADTQYF.

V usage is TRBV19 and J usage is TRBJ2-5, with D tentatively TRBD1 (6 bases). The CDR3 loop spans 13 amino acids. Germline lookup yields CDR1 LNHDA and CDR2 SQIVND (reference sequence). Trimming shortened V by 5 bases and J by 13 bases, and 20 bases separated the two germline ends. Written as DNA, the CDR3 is TGTGCCAGTAGTCCCCGGGCACAGGGCCGCTTGTACTTC. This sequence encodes CASSPRAQGRLYF.

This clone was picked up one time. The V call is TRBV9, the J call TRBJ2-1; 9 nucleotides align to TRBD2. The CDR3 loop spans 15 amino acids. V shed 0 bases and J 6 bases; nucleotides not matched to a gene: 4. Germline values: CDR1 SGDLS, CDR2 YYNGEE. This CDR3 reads CASSVDLAGFNEQFF. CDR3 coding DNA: TGTGCCAGCAGCGTAGATCTAGCGGGATTCAATGAGCAGTTCTTC.

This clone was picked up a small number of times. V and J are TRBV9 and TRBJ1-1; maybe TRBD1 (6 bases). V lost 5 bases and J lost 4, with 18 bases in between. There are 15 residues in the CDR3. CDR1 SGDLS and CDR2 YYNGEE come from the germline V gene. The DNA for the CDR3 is TGTGCCAGCAGAGAGATAAGGGAGGGGGGCACTGAAGCTTTCTTT. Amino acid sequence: CASREIREGGTEAFF.